The 30 T cell receptor beta chains below come from one sample, sequenced in a study of blood T cell repertoires in COVID-19. Profiling relied on immunoSEQ multiplex PCR, and the TCRdb table lists in-frame clones only, not all of them. Of about 280,000 clones listed, roughly nine tenths are singletons. Input material: PBMCs or T cells enriched from blood (not recorded which). These receptors originate from a woman aged 40 to 55 who had recovered from COVID-19.

This chain links TRBV7-9 with TRBJ2-5; 11 bases agree with TRBD1. Germline V gene sequence: CDR1 SEHNR, CDR2 FQNEAQ (reference sequence). CDR3 length: 15 residues. J was trimmed by 5 bases and V by 4 bases; bases with no gene match: 6. The CDR3 protein is CASSSGTGGPETQYF. The DNA for the CDR3 is TGTGCCAGCAGCTCCGGGACAGGGGGTCCGGAGACCCAGTACTTC.

The chain carries TRBV12-3 or TRBV12-4 and TRBJ1-1; tentative D call: TRBD1 (6 bases). The V and J ends lost 5 bases and 1 base respectively, with 8 bases between them. There are 13 residues in the CDR3. DNA of the CDR3: TGTGCCAGCAGTGCCAGGGGGAACACTGAAGCTTTCTTT. It specifies CASSARGNTEAFF.

V gene TRBV2 combines with J gene TRBJ1-2; D gene ambiguous. The germline V gene has CDR1 SNHLY and CDR2 FYNNEI. V lost 11 bases and J lost 6, with 19 bases in between. The CDR3 covers 13 residues. CDR3 in amino acids: CAGRDTLVDGYTF. The CDR3 nucleotides are TGTGCCGGGAGAGATACGCTAGTGGATGGCTACACCTTC.

The gene calls are TRBV24-1 and TRBJ2-5; 7 bases line up with TRBD2. CDR3 length: 15 amino acids. Per the germline V gene, CDR1 is KGHDR and CDR2 is SFDVKD. V shed 3 bases and J 3 bases; nucleotides not matched to a gene: 6. Written as DNA, the CDR3 is TGTGCCACCAGTGATCCGAGTCGGGGGGAAGAGACCCAGTACTTC. Translating it yields CATSDPSRGEETQYF.

This sequence joins TRBV6-5 and TRBJ2-6; D is uncertain. V was cut by 6 bases and J by 0 bases, with 9 bases left in between. There are 15 residues in the CDR3. Germline CDR1 MNHEY, CDR2 SVGAGI. CDR3 in DNA: TGTGCCAGCAGGGAGACTGCCTCTGGGGCCAACGTCCTGACTTTC. Its protein is CASRETASGANVLTF.

The chain employs TRBV4-3 and TRBJ1-2; D remains unclear. Deletions cut 3 bases from V and 7 bases from J, with 12 bases between. Germline assignment: CDR1 LGHNA and CDR2 YSLEER. The CDR3 sequence is 13 residues long. CDR3 residues: CASSQLSVPGYTF. Written as DNA, the CDR3 is TGCGCCAGCAGCCAGTTGTCAGTTCCTGGCTACACCTTC.

This clone was seen only a few times. This sequence joins TRBV5-1 and TRBJ2-7, with TRBD2 matching over 9 bases. The V segment lost 0 bases and the J segment 5 bases; nucleotides outside the gene matches: 3. The CDR3 length is 14 residues. Per the germline V gene, CDR1 is SGHRS and CDR2 is YFSETQ. The chain's CDR3 is CASSLGLAEDEQYF. Written as DNA, the CDR3 is TGCGCCAGCAGCTTGGGACTAGCGGAGGACGAGCAGTACTTC.

The chain links TRBV9 to TRBJ2-1; TRBD1 might be the D (5 bases). CDR1 is SGDLS, CDR2 YYNGEE, per germline. This CDR3 has 15 residues. Trimming pared 2 bases from V and 6 bases from J, leaving 15 bases between. CDR3 nucleotide sequence: TGTGCCAGCAGCGTCTTGGTTTCAGGGATCAATGAGCAGTTCTTC. As protein: CASSVLVSGINEQFF.

The chain uses TRBV19 and TRBJ2-1; 9 bases agree with TRBD2. The V gene's germline CDR1 is LNHDA and CDR2 SQIVND (reference sequence). V gave up 8 bases and J gave up 1 base; unmatched junction bases: 12. There are 17 residues in the CDR3. The CDR3 sequence is CASRRFGREGSYNEQFF. The CDR3 DNA follows: TGTGCCAGTCGTCGCTTCGGGCGGGAGGGGTCCTACAATGAGCAGTTCTTC.

This chain connects TRBV6-2 or TRBV6-3 to TRBJ2-7, with D maybe TRBD1 (6 bases). The CDR3 loop spans 16 amino acids. Trimming took 6 bases from V and 7 from J, leaving 25 bases between them. Germline assignment: CDR1 MNHEY and CDR2 SVGEGT. CDR3 region: CASSHRGGGAPGEQYF. CDR3 bases: TGTGCCAGCAGCCACCGGGGTGGGGGCGCACCTGGGGAGCAGTACTTC.

The chain carries TRBV5-6 and TRBJ1-4; weak D call: TRBD1 (5 bases). CDR1 and CDR2 from the germline V gene are SGHDT and YYEEEE. This CDR3 is 14 amino acids long. Deletions cut 5 bases from V and 8 bases from J, with 16 bases between. The CDR3 DNA reads TGTGCCAGCAGGTTGACCTCCGCAGGGGAAAAACTGTTTTTT. Translated, it gives CASRLTSAGEKLFF.

V gene TRBV20-1 combines with J gene TRBJ2-1; D might be TRBD1 (6 bases). Germline CDR1 reads DFQATT; CDR2 reads SNEGSKA (reference sequence). The CDR3 contains 15 residues. V was pared by 3 bases and J by 3 bases, with 15 bases between. CDR3 loop: CSASMRKTGYNEQFF. The CDR3 coding sequence is TGCAGTGCTAGTATGCGTAAGACAGGCTACAATGAGCAGTTCTTC.

The rearrangement joins TRBV7-6 to TRBJ1-4, with 7 nucleotides matching TRBD1. The V gene's germline CDR1 is SGHVS and CDR2 FNYEAQ. The length of the CDR3 is 15 residues. Trimming removed 2 bases from V and 3 bases from J; junction bases left unmatched: 3. The CDR3 bases are TGTGCCAGCAGCTTAAGCCAGGGGGCTAATGAAAAACTGTTTTTT. It yields the protein CASSLSQGANEKLFF.

The chain recombines TRBV6-5 with TRBJ2-5, with D tentatively TRBD2 (5 bases). V shed 7 bases and J shed 5 bases, with 17 bases lying between them. CDR1 and CDR2 (germline): MNHEY, SVGAGI. There are 14 residues in the CDR3. The CDR3 DNA sequence: TGTGCCAGCATGCCAGCGGCCGTCCGCGAGACCCAGTACTTC. This sequence encodes CASMPAAVRETQYF.

The chain uses TRBV21-1 and TRBJ1-4; whether TRBD1, the table's D call, matches the DNA was not checked. TRBV21-1 is reported as a pseudogene. CDR3 length: 16 residues. CDR3 DNA sequence: TGTGCCAGCAGCAAAAGGTCACAGGGGCGGAATGAAAAACTGTTTTTT. Protein sequence: CASSKRSQGRNEKLFF.

Ten or more counts support this clone. V is TRBV20-1 and J is TRBJ1-2, with TRBD1 matching over 8 bases. From germline, CDR1 is DFQATT and CDR2 SNEGSKA (reference sequence). V gave up 3 bases and J gave up 0 bases; unmatched junction bases: 3. The CDR3 covers 14 residues. This CDR3 reads CSASTGGTNYGYTF. The CDR3 nucleotides are TGCAGTGCTAGTACAGGGGGGACTAACTATGGCTACACCTTC.

This chain links TRBV6-2 or TRBV6-3 with TRBJ2-7; 9 bases line up with TRBD1. Trimming took 5 bases from V and 3 from J; bases not matched to a gene: 2. Germline assignment: CDR1 MNHEY and CDR2 SVGEGT. The length of the CDR3 is 13 residues. Here the CDR3 reads CASSEDRGYEQYF. CDR3 DNA sequence: TGTGCCAGCAGTGAGGACAGGGGCTACGAGCAGTACTTC.

V is TRBV5-1 and J is TRBJ2-2, with D uncertain. Between the trimmed V and J ends, which lost 0 bases and 4 bases, there was a span of 10 bases. There are 15 residues in the CDR3. CDR1 SGHRS and CDR2 YFSETQ come from the germline V gene. In nucleotides, the CDR3 is TGCGCCAGCAGCTTGGTATCCGTGAGCACCGGGGAGCTGTTTTTT. Its translation is CASSLVSVSTGELFF.

The chain combines TRBV5-4 with TRBJ2-4, with 7 nucleotides matching TRBD2. Germline assignment: CDR1 SGHNT and CDR2 YYREEE (reference sequence). This CDR3 has 16 amino acids. Trimming at V came to 2 bases and at J to 0 bases, leaving 5 bases not matched to a gene. CDR3 bases: TGTGCCAGCAGCTTCCCTAGCGGTAAAGCCAAAAACATTCAGTACTTC. Encoded protein: CASSFPSGKAKNIQYF.

CDR3 sequence reads: CASSLGQWQETQYF. The CDR3 nucleotides are TGTGCCAGCAGCCTGGGACAGTGGCAAGAGACCCAGTACTTC. The V call is TRBV28, the J call TRBJ2-5; 7 bases are shared with TRBD1. This CDR3 region has 14 residues. Trimming took 6 bases from V and 2 from J; bases not matched to a gene: 6. Per germline, CDR1 MDHEN and CDR2 SYDVKM.

The chain is built from TRBV5-4 and TRBJ2-1; tentatively, D is TRBD2 (5 bases). The V and J ends lost 4 bases and 7 bases respectively, with 18 bases between them. This CDR3 spans 15 amino acids. Germline-derived CDR1 and CDR2 are SGHNT and YYREEE (reference sequence). The CDR3 is CASSPLPGPGNEQFF. The DNA for the CDR3 is TGTGCCAGCAGCCCTCTCCCGGGTCCGGGGAATGAGCAGTTCTTC. The variable domain in full, completed from reference TRBV5-4 and TRBJ2-1, reads ETGVTQSPTHLIKTRGQQVTLRCSSQSGHNTVSWYQQALGQGPQFIFQYYREEENGRGNFPPRFSGLQFPNYSSELNVNALELDDSALYLCASSPLPGPGNEQFFGPGTRLTVL.

V gene TRBV5-5 combines with J gene TRBJ2-5, with 10 bases aligning to TRBD2. CDR1 is SGHKS, CDR2 YYEKEE, per germline (reference sequence). The ends lost 2 bases at V and 5 bases at J; junction bases unmatched: 3. The CDR3 is made up of 14 amino acids. The CDR3 here is CASSLAGGMETQYF. In nucleotides, the CDR3 is TGTGCCAGCAGCTTAGCGGGAGGGATGGAGACCCAGTACTTC.

J is TRBJ2-2 and V is TRBV7-6, with 12 bases identical to TRBD1. CDR3 length: 15 amino acids. V was clipped by 4 bases and J by 7 bases; unmatched bases: 4. CDR1 is SGHVS, CDR2 FNYEAQ, per germline. The DNA of the CDR3 is TGTGCCAGCAGCTGGGGACAGGGGGCGGTCGGGGAGCTGTTTTTT. Translating gives CASSWGQGAVGELFF.

The V gene is TRBV11-2, the J gene TRBJ1-1; D gene unclear. V was shortened by 0 bases and J by 1 base, with 9 bases between the two germline ends. This CDR3 is built from 15 residues. CDR1 and CDR2 (germline): SGHAT, FQNNGV. The CDR3 is CASSLDPGWNTEAFF. The CDR3 nucleotides are TGTGCCAGCAGCTTAGATCCGGGATGGAACACTGAAGCTTTCTTT.

For the CDR3, the DNA is TGCGCCAGCAGCCCAGGGGGAGTCGGGTACGAGCAGTACTTC. This gives the protein CASSPGGVGYEQYF. V usage is TRBV4-3 and J usage is TRBJ2-7; 7 bases agree with TRBD1. CDR1 and CDR2 (germline): LGHNA, YSLEER. This CDR3 contains 14 residues. V lost 4 bases to trimming and J lost 4 bases; unmatched junction nucleotides: 7.

In nucleotides, the CDR3 is TGTGCCAGCAGCCAGACTAGCGGAAACTACGAGCAGTACTTC. It specifies CASSQTSGNYEQYF. The chain carries TRBV3-1 (or the pseudogene TRBV3-2) and TRBJ2-7, with TRBD2 identical over 9 bases. V trimming: 3 bases; J trimming: 3 bases; junction bases outside the gene matches: 3. CDR3 length: 14 amino acids. Looked up from germline, CDR1 is LGHDT and CDR2 is YNNKEL (reference sequence).

This clone was seen only a few times. This chain connects TRBV5-1 to TRBJ2-3, with D possibly TRBD1 on 6 matching bases. V was pared by 4 bases and J by 2 bases, with 17 bases between. The CDR3 is 16 amino acids. Germline CDR1 SGHRS, CDR2 YFSETQ. In DNA, the CDR3 is TGCGCCAGCAGCCCCCCTCAGGGGATGGTCACAGATACGCAGTATTTT. This translates into CASSPPQGMVTDTQYF.

Details on this clone: Relative to the germline gene, one junction end is altered; a read error may explain this. J is TRBJ2-1 and V is TRBV7-7; 9 bases are shared with TRBD2. The germline V gene encodes CDR1 SSHAT and CDR2 FNYEAQ (reference sequence). The CDR3 spans 15 residues. CDR3 sequence: CASSLASGTNNEQFF. DNA of the CDR3: TGTGCTAGCAGCTTAGCTAGCGGGACCAACAATGAGCAGTTCTTC.

This clone has just one count. The rearrangement links TRBV11-1 to TRBJ1-1; D unresolved. Trimming took off 2 bases at V and 8 bases at J, with 6 bases between the two ends. CDR3 length equals 11 residues. Per the germline V gene, CDR1 is SGHAT and CDR2 is FQDESV (reference sequence). CDR3 sequence reads: CASSLQTEAFF. The CDR3 region has the DNA TGTGCCAGCAGCTTACAGACAGAAGCTTTCTTT.

The chain employs TRBV3-1 (or the pseudogene TRBV3-2) and TRBJ2-5, with TRBD2 as a possible D gene (5 bases). Trimming took 4 bases from V and 1 from J, leaving 10 bases between them. Germline V gene lookup returns CDR1 LGHDT and CDR2 YNNKEL (reference sequence). The CDR3 runs 14 residues. The CDR3 here is CASSPGGTQETQYF. The CDR3 region has the DNA TGTGCCAGCAGCCCAGGAGGAACCCAAGAGACCCAGTACTTC.